This T cell receptor beta chain was identified during a study of cytomegalovirus exposure and HLA in healthy donors (dated by TCRdb to about 2017). Regarding the research as a whole: In an earlier analysis of 587 of the donors, around 300 Gb of sequence data and 90 million to 130 million unique TCR beta sequences from 180 million or so T cells were reported. Every repertoire in the discovery cohort had been generated on one and the same sequencing platform. Donor age, sex, ethnicity and CMV serostatus were collected together with the repertoire data. Among 398 genotyped donors of the cohort, an average of approximately 200,000 unique TCR beta nucleotide sequences was sequenced per donor, of which 15% to 20% were non-productive. In a later analysis, previously published TCR beta repertoires from hundreds of donors were re-analyzed and high-resolution HLA genotyping was added so that TCR occurrence patterns could be studied. Using immunosequencing, the study profiled T cell repertoires from 666 subjects and related those repertoires to cytomegalovirus serostatus. Rather than using new phenotypic data, the later analysis identified candidate immune exposures from TCR beta sequences and from how often those sequences occurred across donors. HLA typing included class I and class II loci at four-digit resolution. Roughly 5 DR-DQ haplotypes were handled as single units for association and clustering, since linkage in the cohort was strong. To predict cytomegalovirus infection status, the study combined high-throughput TCR immunosequencing, statistical association of individual TCRs with disease status, and machine learning. The study aimed to test whether cataloging public T cell receptors could reveal signatures of past pathogen exposure. In a later genetic analysis, genome-wide SNP genotypes for about three fifths of the roughly 670 donors were used, and that subset was treated as a discovery cohort. Roughly 300 gigabases of sequencing data and around 85 million unique TCR sequences made up an early release that covered roughly 670 HLA-typed donors. In an earlier analysis of roughly 600 of the donors, high-throughput TCR beta sequencing was used to judge whether each TCR beta V gene segment behaved as functional or pseudogenic. In addition to the first cohort of 666 subjects, a separate validation cohort of 100 to 150 different subjects was used. Typing coverage differed by locus: A, B, C, DRB1 and DQB1 were typed in roughly 620-630 donors, DQA1 in 522, DPA1 in approximately 610, and DPB1 in 450 to 490. Of the roughly 400 genotyped donors, approximately 83% fell in the genetic ancestry cluster associated with self-reported Caucasian donors.

CDR1 and CDR2, per the germline V gene, are ENHRY and SYGVKD. The CDR3 numbers 17 residues from cysteine through phenylalanine. Left in the record is the CDR3 DNA by itself, 51 bases read in frame from the first base. Trimming costs V 0 bases and J 5 bases, and their ends lie 19 bases apart. The cohort was made up of about 610 healthy bone marrow donors. Cohort members were all nominally healthy when sampled, although unrecorded immune exposures were likely present. The donor tested CMV seropositive and was one of the 289 seropositive cohort members. Every donor gave a peripheral blood sample, and the peripheral blood mononuclear cells from that sample were used for TCR beta sequencing. Genomic DNA extraction from the blood cell samples was performed with the Qiagen DNeasy Blood Extraction Kit. Overall results and qualifications from the work: A later genetic analysis associated a missense DCLRE1C variant with V-gene and J-gene trimming of TCR beta chains, and an independent cohort replicated the association. HLA typing was unavailable for some donors at each locus, so association tests used only the typed subset. Only TCR beta chains were sequenced in this cohort, and the absence of alpha or paired-chain data limited detectable features. Most CMV-associated TCR beta chains appeared to be HLA-restricted in a later analysis, and the HLA associations seemed to be driven largely by CMV exposure. While some public TCRs were present in many individuals, most TCR sequences turned up only very rarely across donors. For the cohort, immune exposure information was limited to CMV serostatus. Roughly uniform sequencing depth across donors was assumed in presence/absence analyses, although this assumption may not hold. In both the original and validation cohorts, the classifier was reported to diagnose cytomegalovirus status with high specificity and sensitivity. When HLA alleles, especially DR and DQ, strongly co-occurred, attributing TCR associations to individual alleles was difficult. A later genetic analysis reported fewer N-insertions in productive TCRs among donors in an Asian-associated ancestry cluster than the roughly 620-donor mean. In a later analysis, the rate of TCR association differed among HLA loci, with DRB1 alleles having the most associated TCRs and HLA-C alleles having the fewest. A later analysis reported that several top co-occurrence clusters appeared linked to parvovirus B19, influenza, CMV and Epstein-Barr virus. In a later analysis, some 17,000 TCR beta sequences were associated with specific HLA alleles at a false discovery rate of 0.05. A further reported finding was that TCR beta sequences accurately predicted the HLA-A and HLA-B alleles for most subjects in the first cohort. The authors suggested that the approach could potentially be generalized to other disease states and immunological phenotypes. A cluster of highly shared sequence variants was judged likely to represent a technical artifact of the sequencing pipeline. Because counts were too low, seventeen rarely observed V segments, including chromosome 9 orphons, were left out of the earlier analysis of roughly 600 of the donors. Some IMGT-functional V segments, including TRBV6-2 and TRBV6-3, could not be told apart with the 87-base-pair reads, so those segments were excluded. Linkage disequilibrium might explain the correlated functional status among segregating V segments, but an unknown experimental factor could not be excluded. In the study, approximately 160 TCR beta chains were listed as associated with cytomegalovirus. Compared with equally common non-associated chains, HLA-associated TCR beta chains in a later analysis were more clonally expanded and had lower generation probabilities. In vitro tests confirmed that a few of the cytomegalovirus-associated TCR beta chains recognize cytomegalovirus antigens. Broadly in line with IMGT annotations, most TCR beta V segments showed up in productive rearrangements about 90% or about 30% of the time in an earlier analysis of several hundred of the donors.

The receptor library was made with the immunoSEQ multiplex PCR assay. A mixture of 60 forward primers for TCR Vbeta segments and 13 reverse primers for TCR Jbeta segments was used in the multiplex PCR. A multiplex PCR assay on genomic DNA amplified the CDR3 region of rearranged TCR beta genes. The amplified TCR beta libraries were sequenced on the Illumina HiSeq System as 87-base-pair reads. In the original analysis: Across the 500 to 700 repertoires, a later analysis counted tens of millions of unique TCR beta chains, about 10 million of which were shared by at least two donors. Raw reads were error-corrected and collapsed into unique sequences with a nearest-neighbor algorithm that merged closely related sequences to remove PCR and sequencing errors. V, D and J gene segments were assigned by aligning CDR3 sequences to IMGT reference sequences. Each retained sequence needed at least a six-nucleotide match to both a V gene segment and a J gene segment. A rearrangement was called productive if the CDR3 had no stop codons and remained in frame with V and J, and every other rearrangement was called non-productive. CDR3 was defined according to IMGT convention as the region running from the second conserved V-encoded cysteine to the conserved J-encoded phenylalanine. In an earlier analysis of around 600 of the donors, sequences lacking an unambiguous match to a single V gene segment were excluded. An earlier analysis of fewer than 750 of the donors called V segments functional above 56.7% productive rearrangements and segregating when the between-donor standard deviation exceeded 5%. A statistical classification framework was built for diagnosing cytomegalovirus status from the catalog of TCR beta chain sequences. In a later analysis, TCR nucleotide sequences were compared against IMGT/GENE-DB human TR gene sequences so that V and J genes could be assigned. In a later analysis, CDR3 sequences and most-parsimonious VDJ recombination scenarios were assigned using the TCRdist pipeline. In a later analysis, each TCR beta chain was defined by its CDR3 amino acid sequence together with its V-gene family, and reads lacking a unique V-gene family were excluded. As a way to deal with suspected cross-contamination and a sequencing artifact, a later analysis dropped 450 to 700 nucleotide sequences that were highly shared and had low generation probability. In a later analysis, a clonal expansion index was calculated for each public chain from normalized within-repertoire ranks of inferred template counts. A later analysis computed generation probabilities with a VDJ recombination model fitted to out-of-frame rearrangements, and checked the results against IGoR. Hypergeometric tests were used in a later analysis to score TCR-TCR, TCR-HLA and TCR-CMV co-occurrence, with a repertoire-size bias correction applied to the TCR pairs. False discovery rates were estimated in a later analysis by permuting HLA or CMV assignments 20 times. In a later analysis, co-occurring TCRs were grouped using DBSCAN, with TCRdist sequence similarity added in when clustering inside HLA-allele-positive subsets. Co-occurrence clustering excluded repertoires with fewer than 30,000 or more than 120,000 public chains, plus five with anomalous nucleotide sharing. TCRdb took this table from immuneACCESS and kept in-frame rearrangements with V and J called. Such tables lack part of the clones; where checked against another copy, unresolved V genes explain under half of the gap, and the rest is unexplained. V and J calls and clone size are as listed in that table; D and trimming were resolved from the DNA. The sample table shows 150,000 to 200,000 clones, and about 86% are seen once. The top ten clones comprise over 1.5% of the sample.

A note on this clone: What antigen it recognizes has not been identified. No clone much larger than this one lies a single base away; base qualities are absent.

The chain was built from TRBV10-3 and TRBJ1-2, with the D segment identity uncertain. The clonotype was recovered from a man aged 35-49 years in good health and CMV-seropositive. The specimen was PBMCs. The CDR3 protein is CAISESVVGKSEYGYTF. At the DNA level, the sequence is TGTGCCATCAGTGAGTCTGTGGTCGGAAAAAGCGAGTATGGCTACACCTTC.